Presented here are 19 T cell receptor beta chains from one specimen sequenced in a study of blood T cells in healthy people across ages. The authors ran a second PCR of about 6 to 11 cycles using a sample-barcoded 5' primer and a J-beta primer mix. MiXCR, applied by TCRdb to the 5' RACE reads, yields one record per CDR3 protein. The data hold hundreds of thousands of distinct CDR3 sequences, with approximately 25% observed a single time. In addition, the sample was reused for a study of T cells of mothers and their children.

What was sequenced was blood. These receptors were taken from a boy between 5 and 17 years old in good health.

This clonotype was seen a handful of times. The chain couples TRBV18 to TRBJ2-2, with D hard to call. The CDR3 has 18 amino acids. The V gene lost 0 bases and the J gene lost 1 base, with 15 bases spanning the gap. Germline V gives CDR1 KGHSH, CDR2 LQKENI. The CDR3 is CASSPPLKALWNTGELFF. For the CDR3, the DNA is TGTGCCAGCTCACCACCGTTGAAGGCGCTGTGGAACACCGGGGAGCTGTTTTTT.

This clonotype has just a few counts. Compared with germline, one end of the junction differs, possibly owing to a read error. The chain combines TRBV4-3 with TRBJ2-5; D gene unclear. Germline loops: CDR1 LGHNA, CDR2 YSLEER. The CDR3 runs to 15 residues. The CDR3 spells CASSQDKVGQGTQYF. The CDR3 nucleotides are TGCGCCAGCAGCCAAGATAAGGTTGGGCAAGGGACCCAGTACTTC.

The J gene is TRBJ2-5, the V gene TRBV11-2; weak D call: TRBD2 (6 bases). Trimming took off 1 base at V and 11 bases at J, with 11 bases between the two ends. Germline CDR1 is SGHAT and CDR2 is FQNNGV. The CDR3 runs to 12 residues. For the CDR3, the DNA is TGTGCCAGCAGCTTAGCTAGGGAGGTGCAGTACTTC. Protein product: CASSLAREVQYF.

This clonotype has a handful of counts. V is TRBV9 and J is TRBJ2-2; 8 bases agree with TRBD1. Germline V gene sequence: CDR1 SGDLS, CDR2 YYNGEE. The CDR3 totals 16 residues. V shed 4 bases, J shed 5 bases, and the junction held 10 bases outside the gene matches. The CDR3 nucleotides are TGTGCCAGCAGCTCAAAGACAGGGGTTGTAACCGGGGAGCTGTTTTTT. It codes for CASSSKTGVVTGELFF.

The chain uses TRBV12-3 or TRBV12-4 and TRBJ1-6; no reliable D call. Trimming left V 5 bases short and J 10 bases short, with 18 bases between. CDR3 length: 15 amino acids. CDR3 in DNA: TGTGCCAGCAGTCCGGTCCTCGGGGTAGGATCACCCCTCCACTTT. Its translation: CASSPVLGVGSPLHF.

In this sample, this clonotype turned up a few times. The chain is built from TRBV7-9 and TRBJ2-5; D is ambiguous. The J call may be faulty, since TRBJ2-1 better matches the DNA end. The germline V gene encodes CDR1 SEHNR and CDR2 FQNEAQ (reference sequence). The CDR3 is 10 residues long. CDR3 nucleotides: TGTGCCAGCAACCCACCCGAGCAGTTCTTC. This gives the protein CASNPPEQFF.

This clonotype was seen only a few times. V and J are TRBV4-2 and TRBJ1-6, with a weak D call TRBD1 (5 bases). CDR1 is LGHNA, CDR2 YNFKEQ, per germline. V dropped 4 bases and J dropped 9 bases, with 13 bases sitting between them. CDR3 length: 14 residues. As DNA, the CDR3 is TGTGCCAGCAGCCGCGGGCAGGGTGTTTCACCCCTCCACTTT. Its protein is CASSRGQGVSPLHF.

V and J are TRBV20-1 and TRBJ2-1; no firm D call. Trimming pared 3 bases from V and 6 bases from J, leaving 18 bases between. This CDR3 region has 15 residues. Per germline, CDR1 DFQATT and CDR2 SNEGSKA (reference sequence). CDR3 sequence (DNA): TGCAGTGCTAGGGCGGCCAGGACCTCGGGCAATGAGCAGTTCTTC. Translated, it gives CSARAARTSGNEQFF.

This clonotype has a handful of counts. The J gene is TRBJ1-1, the V gene TRBV6-2 or TRBV6-3; weak D call: TRBD1 (5 bases). This CDR3 region has 11 residues. The V gene's germline CDR1 is MNHEY and CDR2 SVGEGT. Trimming shortened V by 4 bases and J by 11 bases, and 11 bases separated the two germline ends. The CDR3 coding sequence is TGTGCCAGCAGTTCGGGGACGTCGGCTTTCTTT. It is translated as CASSSGTSAFF.

The gene calls are TRBV7-2 and TRBJ2-2; 8 positions match TRBD2. This CDR3 is built from 15 residues. Trimming removed 5 bases from V and 4 bases from J; junction bases left unmatched: 6. Germline V gives CDR1 SGHTA, CDR2 FQGNSA. This CDR3 reads CASSIGGASTGELFF. CDR3 DNA sequence: TGTGCCAGCAGCATCGGGGGGGCATCCACCGGGGAGCTGTTTTTT.

The chain combines TRBV7-9 with TRBJ1-1, with D uncertain. The germline V and J ends were trimmed by 3 bases and 3 bases, with 11 bases remaining between them. The CDR3 length is 14 residues. The germline V gene has CDR1 SEHNR and CDR2 FQNEAQ (reference sequence). CDR3: CASSFVGIDTEAFF. The DNA of the CDR3 is TGTGCCAGCAGCTTTGTAGGAATTGACACTGAAGCTTTCTTT. Supplemented by reference TRBV7-9 and TRBJ1-1, the full variable domain reads DTGVSQNPRHKITKRGQNVTFRCDPISEHNRLYWYRQTLGQGPEFLTYFQNEAQLEKSRLLSDRFSAERPKGSFSTLEIQRTEQGDSAMYLCASSFVGIDTEAFFGQGTRLTVV.

The rearrangement joins TRBV15 to TRBJ2-5; D gene ambiguous. The J call may be mistaken, given a closer DNA end match to TRBJ2-7. The CDR3 runs 15 residues. CDR1 is LNHNV and CDR2 is YYDKDF in the germline V gene (reference sequence). The CDR3 loop reads CATSRDEANPYEQYF. The CDR3, as DNA: TGTGCCACCAGCAGAGATGAGGCGAACCCCTACGAGCAGTACTTC.

This chain uses TRBV20-1 with TRBJ2-1; D is uncertain. Germline assignment: CDR1 DFQATT and CDR2 SNEGSKA (reference sequence). The CDR3 loop spans 13 amino acids. V lost 1 base and J 5 bases, leaving 9 bases between the germline ends. The CDR3 DNA is TGCAGTGCTAGAGTCTTGAGGAACAATGAGCAGTTCTTC. This gives the protein CSARVLRNNEQFF.

The J gene is TRBJ1-1, the V gene TRBV6-2 or TRBV6-3; D perhaps matches TRBD1 (5 bases). V was trimmed by 3 bases and J by 3 bases, leaving 11 bases between them. Germline V gene data show CDR1 as MNHEY and CDR2 as SVGEGT. This CDR3 is 14 amino acids long. The CDR3: CASSYYGADTEAFF. The CDR3 nucleotides read TGTGCCAGCAGTTATTACGGGGCTGACACTGAAGCTTTCTTT.

The genes are TRBV6-2 or TRBV6-3 and TRBJ2-3; TRBD1 might be the D (5 bases). Trimming left V 6 bases short and J 0 bases short, with 10 bases between. The CDR3 has 14 amino acids. Germline CDR1 is MNHEY and CDR2 is SVGEGT. The DNA for the CDR3 is TGTGCCAGCAGGACCAGGGCTAGCACAGATACGCAGTATTTT. Translating it yields CASRTRASTDTQYF.

The chain recombines TRBV21-1 with TRBJ2-2; TRBD1 was called by the table and not checked on the DNA. TRBV21-1 is labeled a pseudogene. The CDR3 length is 18 residues. CDR3 sequence reads: CASSKAREQLTCTGELFF. CDR3 bases: TGTGCCAGCAGCAAAGCGCGGGAACAACTCACCTGTACCGGGGAGCTGTTTTTT.

As for this clonotype: Sequence at one end of the junction differs from germline and may be a read error. This chain connects TRBV25-1 to TRBJ1-4, with D possibly being TRBD1 (5 bases). The germline V gene encodes CDR1 MGHDK and CDR2 SYGVNS. The CDR3 loop spans 15 amino acids. The CDR3 region has the DNA TGTGCCAGCAGTGGAGCCGGGACCGAAAATGGAAAACTGTTTTTT. Translating it yields CASSGAGTENGKLFF.

This clonotype appeared a single time. The chain has TRBV19 and TRBJ2-5; 7 bases line up with TRBD2. The CDR3 runs 15 residues. V dropped 7 bases and J dropped 3; count of bases not matched to a gene: 11. Germline CDR1 LNHDA, CDR2 SQIVND (reference sequence). CDR3 residues: CASMDPLAVEETQYF. In DNA, the CDR3 is TGTGCCAGTATGGATCCCCTAGCGGTGGAAGAGACCCAGTACTTC.

This chain uses TRBV13 with TRBJ2-7, with a tentative D call TRBD2 (6 bases). Germline CDR1 reads PRHDT; CDR2 reads FYEKMQ (reference sequence). Between the trimmed V and J ends, which lost 5 bases and 3 bases, there was a span of 26 bases. This CDR3 contains 18 residues. The CDR3 spells CASSMSLDSGGLNYEQYF. The CDR3, as DNA: TGTGCCAGCAGCATGAGCTTAGACTCCGGGGGACTTAACTACGAGCAGTACTTC. Supplemented by reference TRBV13 and TRBJ2-7, the full variable domain reads AAGVIQSPRHLIKEKRETATLKCYPIPRHDTVYWYQQGPGQDPQFLISFYEKMQSDKGSIPDRFSAQQFSDYHSELNMSSLELGDSALYFCASSMSLDSGGLNYEQYFGPGTRLTVT.